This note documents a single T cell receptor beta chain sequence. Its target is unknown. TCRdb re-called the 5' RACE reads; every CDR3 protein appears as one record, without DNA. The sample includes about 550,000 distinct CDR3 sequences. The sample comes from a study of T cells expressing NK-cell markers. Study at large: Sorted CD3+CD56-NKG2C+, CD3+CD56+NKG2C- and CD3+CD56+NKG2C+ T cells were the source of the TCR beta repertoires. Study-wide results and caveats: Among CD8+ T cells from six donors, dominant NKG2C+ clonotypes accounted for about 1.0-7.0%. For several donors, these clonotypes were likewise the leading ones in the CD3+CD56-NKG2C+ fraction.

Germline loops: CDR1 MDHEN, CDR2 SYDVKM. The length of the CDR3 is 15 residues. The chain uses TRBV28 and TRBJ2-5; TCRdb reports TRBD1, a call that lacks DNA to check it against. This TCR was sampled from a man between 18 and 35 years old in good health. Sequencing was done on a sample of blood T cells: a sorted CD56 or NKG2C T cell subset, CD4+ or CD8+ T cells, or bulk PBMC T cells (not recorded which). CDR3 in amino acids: CASNMGQGVIETQYF.